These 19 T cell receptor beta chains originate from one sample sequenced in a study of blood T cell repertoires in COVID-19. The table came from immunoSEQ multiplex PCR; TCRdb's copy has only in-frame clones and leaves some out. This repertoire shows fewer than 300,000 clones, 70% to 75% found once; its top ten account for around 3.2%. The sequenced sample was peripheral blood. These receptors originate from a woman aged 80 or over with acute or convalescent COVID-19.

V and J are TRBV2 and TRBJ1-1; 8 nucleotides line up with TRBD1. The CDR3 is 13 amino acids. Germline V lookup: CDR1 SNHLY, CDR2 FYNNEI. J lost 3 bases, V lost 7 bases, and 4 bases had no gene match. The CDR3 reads CASNQQGDTEAFF. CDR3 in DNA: TGTGCCAGCAATCAACAGGGGGACACTGAAGCTTTCTTT.

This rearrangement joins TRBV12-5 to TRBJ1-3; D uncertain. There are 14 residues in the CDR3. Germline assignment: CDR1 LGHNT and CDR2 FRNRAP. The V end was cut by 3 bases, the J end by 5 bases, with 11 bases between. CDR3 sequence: CASGLSASRNTIYF. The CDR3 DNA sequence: TGTGCTAGTGGTTTAAGTGCTTCTAGAAACACCATATATTTT.

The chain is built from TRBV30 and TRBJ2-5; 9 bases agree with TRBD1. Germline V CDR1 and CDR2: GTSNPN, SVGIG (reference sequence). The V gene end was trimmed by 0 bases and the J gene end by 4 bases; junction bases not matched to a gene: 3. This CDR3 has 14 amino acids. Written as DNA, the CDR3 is TGTGCCTGGAGTGTACAACAGGGGGCAGAGACCCAGTACTTC. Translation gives CAWSVQQGAETQYF. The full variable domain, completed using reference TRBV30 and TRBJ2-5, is SQTIHQWPATLVQPVGSPLSLECTVEGTSNPNLYWYRQAAGRGLQLLFYSVGIGQISSEVPQNLSASRPQDRQFILSSKKLLLSDSGFYLCAWSVQQGAETQYFGPGTRLLVL.

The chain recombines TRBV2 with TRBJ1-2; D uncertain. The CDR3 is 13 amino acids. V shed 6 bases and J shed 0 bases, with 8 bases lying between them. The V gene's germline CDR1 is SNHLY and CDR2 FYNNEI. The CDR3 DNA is TGTGCCAGCAGAGCAACTGCTAACTATGGCTACACCTTC. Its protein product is CASRATANYGYTF.

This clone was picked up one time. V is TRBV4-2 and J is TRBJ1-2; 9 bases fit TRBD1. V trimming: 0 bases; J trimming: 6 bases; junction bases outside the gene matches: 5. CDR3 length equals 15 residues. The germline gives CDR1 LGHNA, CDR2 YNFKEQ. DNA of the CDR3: TGTGCCAGCAGCCAAGATAGGTGGACAGGGGATGGCTACACCTTC. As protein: CASSQDRWTGDGYTF.

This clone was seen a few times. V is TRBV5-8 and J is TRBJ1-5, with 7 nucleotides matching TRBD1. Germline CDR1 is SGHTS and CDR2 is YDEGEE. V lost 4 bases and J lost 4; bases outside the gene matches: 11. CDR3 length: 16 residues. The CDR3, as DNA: TGTGCCAGCAGCCCTTACAGGGGTTCCGGAAATCAGCCCCAGCATTTT. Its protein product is CASSPYRGSGNQPQHF.

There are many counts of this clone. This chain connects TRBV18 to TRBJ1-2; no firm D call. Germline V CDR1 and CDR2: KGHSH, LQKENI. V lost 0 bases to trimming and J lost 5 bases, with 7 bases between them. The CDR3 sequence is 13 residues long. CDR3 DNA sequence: TGTGCCAGCTCACCACCCGTAGAATATGGCTACACCTTC. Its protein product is CASSPPVEYGYTF.

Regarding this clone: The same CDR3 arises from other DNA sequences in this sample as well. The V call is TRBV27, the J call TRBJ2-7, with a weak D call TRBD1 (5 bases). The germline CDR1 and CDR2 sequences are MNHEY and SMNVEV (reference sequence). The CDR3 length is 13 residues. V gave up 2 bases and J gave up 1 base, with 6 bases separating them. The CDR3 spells CASSLRGSYEQYF. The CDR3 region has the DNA TGTGCCAGCAGTTTAAGGGGATCCTACGAGCAGTACTTC.

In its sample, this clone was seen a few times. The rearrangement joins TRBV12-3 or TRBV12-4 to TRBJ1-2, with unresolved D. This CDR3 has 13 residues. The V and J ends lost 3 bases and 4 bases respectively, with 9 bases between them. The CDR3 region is CASSFLGSYGYTF. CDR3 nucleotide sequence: TGTGCCAGCAGTTTTTTGGGGAGCTATGGCTACACCTTC.

DNA of the CDR3: TGTGCCAGCAGTTACTCGAACAGGGGGCTCGACGAGCAGTACTTC. This encodes CASSYSNRGLDEQYF. The rearrangement links TRBV6-5 to TRBJ2-7; 9 positions agree with TRBD1. Germline V lookup: CDR1 MNHEY, CDR2 SVGAGI. CDR3 length: 15 residues. V was clipped by 0 bases and J by 5 bases; unmatched bases: 5.

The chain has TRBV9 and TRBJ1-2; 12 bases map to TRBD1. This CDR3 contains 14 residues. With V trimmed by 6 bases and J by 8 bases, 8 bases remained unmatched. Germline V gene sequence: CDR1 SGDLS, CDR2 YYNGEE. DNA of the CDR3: TGTGCCAGCACGGGGACAGGGGGCGCTCGGGGCTACACCTTC. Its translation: CASTGTGGARGYTF.

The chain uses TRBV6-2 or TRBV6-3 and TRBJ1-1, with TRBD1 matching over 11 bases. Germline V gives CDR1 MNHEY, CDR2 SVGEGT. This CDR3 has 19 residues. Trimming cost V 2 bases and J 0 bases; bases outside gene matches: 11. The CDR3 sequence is CASSYTLSWTGGMNTEAFF. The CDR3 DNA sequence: TGTGCCAGCAGTTACACCCTATCCTGGACAGGGGGCATGAACACTGAAGCTTTCTTT.

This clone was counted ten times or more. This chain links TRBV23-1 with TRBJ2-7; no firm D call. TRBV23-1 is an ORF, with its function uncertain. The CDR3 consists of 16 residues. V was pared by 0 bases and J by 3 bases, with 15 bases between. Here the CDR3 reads CASSQSRVSLFYEQYF. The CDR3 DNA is TGCGCCAGCAGTCAATCCCGGGTCTCCTTATTCTACGAGCAGTACTTC.

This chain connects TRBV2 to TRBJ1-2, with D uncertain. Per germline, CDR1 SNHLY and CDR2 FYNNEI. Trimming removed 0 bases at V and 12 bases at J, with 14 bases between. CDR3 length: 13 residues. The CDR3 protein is CASSEAVGRRDTF. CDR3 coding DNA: TGTGCCAGCAGTGAAGCGGTGGGCAGGAGGGACACCTTC.

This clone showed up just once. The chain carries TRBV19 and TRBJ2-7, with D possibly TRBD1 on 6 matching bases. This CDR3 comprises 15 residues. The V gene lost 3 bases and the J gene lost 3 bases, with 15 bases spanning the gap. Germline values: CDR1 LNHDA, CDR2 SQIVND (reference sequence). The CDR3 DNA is TGTGCCAGTAGTATGACGTCGGGACAAGACTACGAGCAGTACTTC. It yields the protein CASSMTSGQDYEQYF.

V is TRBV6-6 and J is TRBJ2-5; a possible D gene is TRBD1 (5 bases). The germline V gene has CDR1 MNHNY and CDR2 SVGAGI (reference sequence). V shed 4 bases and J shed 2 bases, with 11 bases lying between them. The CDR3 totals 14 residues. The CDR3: CASSWGAAQETQYF. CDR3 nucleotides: TGTGCCAGCAGTTGGGGCGCGGCACAAGAGACCCAGTACTTC.

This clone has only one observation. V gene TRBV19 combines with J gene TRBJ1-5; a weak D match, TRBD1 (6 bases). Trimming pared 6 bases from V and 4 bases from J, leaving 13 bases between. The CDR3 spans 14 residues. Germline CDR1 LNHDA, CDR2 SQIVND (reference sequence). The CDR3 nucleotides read TGTGCCAGTAGGGACACAGGGCTGAATCAGCCCCAGCATTTT. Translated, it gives CASRDTGLNQPQHF.

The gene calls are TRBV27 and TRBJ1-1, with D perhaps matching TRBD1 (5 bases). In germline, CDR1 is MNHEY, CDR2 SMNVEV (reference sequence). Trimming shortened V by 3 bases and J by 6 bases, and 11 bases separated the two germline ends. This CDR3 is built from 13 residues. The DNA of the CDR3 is TGTGCCAGCAGTTTTGGGGCAGCCCCTGAAGCTTTCTTT. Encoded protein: CASSFGAAPEAFF.

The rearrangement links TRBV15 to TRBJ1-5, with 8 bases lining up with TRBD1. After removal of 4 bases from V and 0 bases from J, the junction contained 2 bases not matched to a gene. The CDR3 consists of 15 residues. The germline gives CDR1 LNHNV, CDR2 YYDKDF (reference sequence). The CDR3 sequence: CATSTDRASNQPQHF. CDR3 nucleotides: TGTGCCACCAGCACGGACAGGGCTAGCAATCAGCCCCAGCATTTT. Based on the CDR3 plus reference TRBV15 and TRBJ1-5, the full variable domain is DAMVIQNPRYQVTQFGKPVTLSCSQTLNHNVMYWYQQKSSQAPKLLFHYYDKDFNNEADTPDNFQSRRPNTSFCFLDIRSPGLGDTAMYLCATSTDRASNQPQHFGDGTRLSIL.